Listed here is a single T cell receptor beta chain. No antigen is known for it. The data were taken from a study of OX40 agonist ivuxolimab in advanced cancers. Whole-study context: Dose-escalation patients had hepatocellular carcinoma, melanoma, renal cell or head and neck cancer. The study, taken as a whole, reports: Clonal expansion from baseline to week 6 occurred in both CD4+ and CD8+ T cells. On average, a greater number of expanded clones characterised CD8+ T cells relative to CD4+.

The germline V and J ends were trimmed by 7 bases and 3 bases, with 12 bases remaining between them. Germline assignment: CDR1 GTSNPN and CDR2 SVGIG (reference sequence). The CDR3 runs to 12 residues. Sequencing was performed with immunoSEQ multiplex PCR; in TCRdb, only in-frame clones are kept and a portion is missing. This table holds 39,000 or so clones, around nine tenths found once. The starting material was CD4+ or CD8+ T cells sorted from blood, obtained in a trial of the OX40 agonist ivuxolimab. The receptor's source is an adult with an advanced solid tumor such as melanoma, head and neck, liver or kidney cancer. The chain combines TRBV30 with TRBJ1-1; TRBD1 is a possible D gene (5 bases). The DNA of the CDR3 is TGTGCCTTGACCCTAGGGGACACTGAAGCTTTCTTT. Its protein product is CALTLGDTEAFF.